This section outlines one T cell receptor (beta chain) sequence together with its context. Its antigen is as yet unknown. The data originate from a study of PD-1 blockade in classical Hodgkin lymphoma. This CDR3 region has 18 residues. The V gene's germline CDR1 is MNHEY and CDR2 SMNVEV (reference sequence). Trimming took 3 bases from V and 4 from J, leaving 22 bases between them. The table came from immunoSEQ multiplex PCR; TCRdb's copy has only in-frame clones and leaves some out. The repertoire holds roughly 15,000 clones, with about four fifths as singletons. Described time point: cycle 4 day 1 (C4D1), after 6 weeks of nivolumab. Autologous stem cell transplantation was followed by relapse in every patient, and brentuximab vedotin exposure varied. Patients reached a best response of complete response, partial response or progressive disease. General study points: Newly diagnosed patients were reported to exhibit reduced baseline TCR diversity relative to healthy donors. At C4D1, TCR diversity had climbed significantly for CD4+ cells, though not for CD8+ cells. The diversity seen at baseline in complete responders resembled that of newly diagnosed patients.

The rearrangement joins TRBV27 to TRBJ1-5; D ambiguous. The material sequenced was peripheral blood mononuclear cells (PBMCs), taken before the fourth cycle of nivolumab. This receptor was taken from a human donor with classical Hodgkin lymphoma. The CDR3 DNA is TGTGCCAGCAGTTTCTTGTTAAGCAGGAGAACTAGAAATCAGCCCCAGCATTTT. Encoded protein: CASSFLLSRRTRNQPQHF.